Listed below are T cell receptor beta chains from one sample, sequenced in a study of control samples from healthy donors and cancer patients. Generated by immunoSEQ multiplex PCR, the TCRdb table keeps only in-frame clones and is missing some. Of 90,000 to 150,000 clones listed, about 87% are singletons. Sequencing used blood. The receptors here all came from a man in his forties in good health. The CDR3 runs from the conserved cysteine through the conserved F or W. D genes are given only for firm matches. Clone size is given for some rows only: seen once, a few or many times, or a class if the clone is expanded.

CDR3,DNA,J,D,V,size
CASADPTGIPYEQYF,TGTGCTAGTGCTGATCCGACAGGGATACCCTACGAGCAGTACTTC,TRBJ2-7,TRBD1,TRBV12-5,.
CASSRAGADTQYF,TGTGCCAGCAGCCGCGCGGGGGCAGATACGCAGTATTTT,TRBJ2-3,TRBD2,TRBV5-4,few
CASTNTRGRYEQYF,TGTGCCAGCACCAATACCAGGGGGCGGTACGAGCAGTACTTC,TRBJ2-7,TRBD1,TRBV7-9,.
CASSLGSSLSGNTIYF,TGCGCCAGCAGCTTGGGAAGTTCCCTCTCTGGAAACACCATATATTTT,TRBJ1-3,.,TRBV5-1,few
CASSLGTDPGNTDTQYF,TGTGCCAGCAGCTTAGGGACAGACCCTGGGAACACAGATACGCAGTATTTT,TRBJ2-3,TRBD1,TRBV7-3,.
CASSSNRGRTDTQYF,TGTGCCAGCAGCTCAAACAGGGGGCGCACAGATACGCAGTATTTT,TRBJ2-3,TRBD1,TRBV5-4,.
CASSFGPNYGYTF,TGTGCCAGCAGTTTTGGACCTAACTATGGCTACACCTTC,TRBJ1-2,.,TRBV12-3/TRBV12-4,.
CAISEGSGSTDTQYF,TGTGCCATCAGTGAAGGGTCGGGGAGCACAGATACGCAGTATTTT,TRBJ2-3,.,TRBV10-3,.
CASTGQGREQYF,TGTGCCAGCACGGGACAGGGTCGCGAGCAGTACTTC,TRBJ2-7,TRBD1,TRBV6-6,.
CASSSSRTSGDTQYF,TGCGCCAGCAGCTCGAGCCGGACTAGCGGAGATACGCAGTATTTT,TRBJ2-3,TRBD2,TRBV5-1,.
CASSLGDTQTPQPQHF,TGCGCCAGCAGCTTGGGAGACACTCAAACCCCTCAGCCCCAGCATTTT,TRBJ1-5,.,TRBV5-1,.
CATSGGHNEKLFF,TGCGCCACCAGTGGGGGGCATAATGAAAAACTGTTTTTT,TRBJ1-4,.,TRBV15,.
CASSSLQGALNSPLHF,TGTGCCAGCAGTTCTTTGCAGGGGGCGCTGAATTCACCCCTCCACTTT,TRBJ1-6,TRBD1,TRBV27,once
CASSSPAQETQYF,TGTGCCAGCAGTTCGCCGGCGCAAGAGACCCAGTACTTC,TRBJ2-5,.,TRBV6-5,.
CASSQEVYNEQFF,TGCGCCAGCAGCCAAGAAGTCTACAATGAGCAGTTCTTC,TRBJ2-1,.,TRBV4-3,.
CASRPTGRYEQYF,TGTGCCAGCAGGCCGACAGGGAGGTACGAGCAGTACTTC,TRBJ2-7,.,TRBV2,many
CASSGPSSYEQYF,TGCGCCAGCAGCGGTCCTAGCTCCTACGAGCAGTACTTC,TRBJ2-7,.,TRBV5-1,.
CASSYSRNQPQHF,TGTGCCAGCAGTTACTCGAGGAATCAGCCCCAGCATTTT,TRBJ1-5,.,TRBV6-6,.
CASSPGVRGGTDTQYF,TGTGCCAGCAGCCCGGGGGTGAGGGGGGGCACAGATACGCAGTATTTT,TRBJ2-3,.,TRBV7-3,.
CASRYGRGSPLHF,TGCGCCAGCAGATACGGCCGTGGGTCACCCCTCCACTTT,TRBJ1-6,.,TRBV5-1,.
CASSSSSGGQNSPLHF,TGTGCCAGCAGCTCCAGTAGCGGGGGTCAGAATTCACCCCTCCACTTT,TRBJ1-6,.,TRBV7-9,few
CASSLDSGNQPQHF,TGTGCCAGCAGCTTAGACAGTGGCAATCAGCCCCAGCATTTT,TRBJ1-5,.,TRBV7-2,few
CSVEPGTGPYNEQFF,TGCAGCGTTGAGCCCGGGACGGGCCCCTACAATGAGCAGTTCTTC,TRBJ2-1,.,TRBV29-1,.
CASRISGANVLTF,TGTGCCAGCAGAATCTCTGGGGCCAACGTCCTGACTTTC,TRBJ2-6,.,TRBV28,.
CASSEAGKGYYGYTF,TGTGCCAGCAGTGAAGCGGGCAAGGGTTACTATGGCTACACCTTC,TRBJ1-2,.,TRBV2,.
CASIRQGDYGYTF,TGTGCCAGCATCCGACAGGGAGACTATGGCTACACCTTC,TRBJ1-2,TRBD1,TRBV5-6,.
CATLGQSPVYGYTF,TGTGCCACCCTGGGACAATCACCGGTTTATGGCTACACCTTC,TRBJ1-2,.,TRBV10-3,.
CASSYGQVYNSPLHF,TGTGCCAGCAGCTACGGACAGGTCTATAATTCACCCCTCCACTTT,TRBJ1-6,TRBD1,TRBV6-6,.
CASSQWGNQPQHF,TGCGCCAGCAGCCAATGGGGAAATCAGCCCCAGCATTTT,TRBJ1-5,.,TRBV4-1,.
CASSLGSSGGNEQFF,TGCGCCAGCAGCTTGGGGTCTAGCGGGGGTAATGAGCAGTTCTTC,TRBJ2-1,TRBD2,TRBV5-1,.
CASSPRTTTDTQYF,TGTGCCAGCTCACCGCGGACTACCACAGATACGCAGTATTTT,TRBJ2-3,.,TRBV18,.
CASSLGGGYSYGYTF,TGTGCCAGCAGCTTAGGGGGAGGGTACAGCTATGGCTACACCTTC,TRBJ1-2,.,TRBV7-2,.
CASTDGANTEAFF,TGTGCCAGTACCGACGGCGCGAACACTGAAGCTTTCTTT,TRBJ1-1,.,TRBV19,.
CASSFNLNTEAFF,TGTGCCAGCAGCTTTAACCTGAACACTGAAGCTTTCTTT,TRBJ1-1,.,TRBV11-3,.
CASSYSRTSGGVANTGELFF,TGTGCCAGCAGTTACTCCAGGACTAGCGGGGGAGTTGCGAACACCGGGGAGCTGTTTTTT,TRBJ2-2,TRBD2,TRBV6-7,.
CASKGQGTSNQPQHF,TGTGCCAGCAAAGGACAGGGAACTTCAAATCAGCCCCAGCATTTT,TRBJ1-5,TRBD1,TRBV2,.
CASSRVIDSTDTQYF,TGCGCCAGCAGCCGGGTTATAGATTCCACAGATACGCAGTATTTT,TRBJ2-3,.,TRBV4-1,few
CASSLGVRLTSNQPQHF,TGTGCCAGCAGCTTAGGTGTCAGACTTACTAGCAATCAGCCCCAGCATTTT,TRBJ1-5,.,TRBV11-2,.
CAIGSGEGYTF,TGTGCCATCGGCTCGGGGGAAGGCTACACCTTC,TRBJ1-2,.,TRBV10-3,few
CAWSIGQGSQPQHF,TGTGCCTGGAGTATTGGACAGGGCAGTCAGCCCCAGCATTTT,TRBJ1-5,TRBD1,TRBV30,.
CASRTPGTGNPETQYF,TGTGCAAGTCGCACCCCCGGGACAGGGAATCCGGAGACCCAGTACTTC,TRBJ2-5,.,TRBV12-2,.